The clone carrying this TCR beta chain has a count of ten or more. Its antigen remains unidentified. This sample is drawn from a study of T cells in Graves' hyperthyroidism and ophthalmopathy. General study results and limits: Prediction of ophthalmopathy progression came a median approximately 6.5 months pre-onset.

V shed 6 bases and J 3 bases; nucleotides not matched to a gene: 7. The CDR3 length is 14 residues. Per germline, CDR1 DFQATT and CDR2 SNEGSKA (reference sequence). The authors deemed Graves' hyperthyroidism stable absent ophthalmopathy progression within 18 months. The hyperthyroidism was newly diagnosed and had lasted under 2 months; the patients were aged 18 to 65. RNA transcripts were the template for amplifying TCR beta CDR3 regions. A first-round RT-PCR of the TCR CDR3 used the HTBI primer set. TCRdb used MiXCR to reprocess the multiplex PCR reads, holding one entry per CDR3 protein. The sample has under 650,000 distinct CDR3 sequences; about 16% are singletons.

The chain has TRBV20-1 and TRBJ2-1, with 8 bases fitting TRBD1. Sequenced: blood. This clonotype originated in a young woman with Graves' hyperthyroidism. The CDR3 DNA is TGCAGTGCAACAGGACAGGGCGGCTACAATGAGCAGTTCTTC. Amino acids: CSATGQGGYNEQFF.